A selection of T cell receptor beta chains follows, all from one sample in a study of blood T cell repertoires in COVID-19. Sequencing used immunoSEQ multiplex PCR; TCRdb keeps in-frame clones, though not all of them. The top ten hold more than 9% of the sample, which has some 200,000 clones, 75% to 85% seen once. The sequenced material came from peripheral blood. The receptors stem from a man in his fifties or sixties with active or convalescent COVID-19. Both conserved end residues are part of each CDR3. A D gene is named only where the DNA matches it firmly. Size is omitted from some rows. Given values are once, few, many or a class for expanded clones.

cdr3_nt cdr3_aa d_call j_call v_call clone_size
TGTGCCAGCAGCTTGGGGGGGCAGGGTGCCTATGGCTACACCTTC CASSLGGQGAYGYTF . TRBJ1-2 TRBV5-4 .
TGTGCCAGCAGCTTAGCCAGGGACAGGGCTTCCGCGGTGACCTACGAGCAGTACTTC CASSLARDRASAVTYEQYF TRBD1 TRBJ2-7 TRBV7-2 .
TGTGCCAGCACCCGGACACCCTCGGGGCCCCAGCATTTT CASTRTPSGPQHF . TRBJ1-5 TRBV28 .
TGCAGTGCTCAGGGTCGAGAGACCCAGTACTTC CSAQGRETQYF . TRBJ2-5 TRBV20-1 .
TGTGCCAGCAGTGCCTACTGGACAGGGACTTCTGGAAACACCATATATTTT CASSAYWTGTSGNTIYF TRBD1 TRBJ1-3 TRBV2 .
TGTGCCAGCCTCGACACCGGGGAGCTGTTTTTT CASLDTGELFF . TRBJ2-2 TRBV2 .
TGCAGTCTCAGGGATTACAATGAGCAGTTCTTC CSLRDYNEQFF . TRBJ2-1 TRBV20-1 .
TGTGCCAGCAGCCCCCGAAGTAGCTCCTACGAGCAGTACTTC CASSPRSSSYEQYF . TRBJ2-7 TRBV7-2 .
TGCGCCAGCAGTGGTAGTAGCGGGAGTTACGAGCAGTACTTC CASSGSSGSYEQYF TRBD2 TRBJ2-7 TRBV5-1 .
TGTGCCAGCAGCTTCGTTCTGCAGCGGGGTTTGTTCTTC CASSFVLQRGLFF TRBD2 TRBJ2-1 TRBV5-6 .
TGCGCCAGCAGCCAAGCAGTCGGACAGACCAATCAGCCCCAGCATTTT CASSQAVGQTNQPQHF . TRBJ1-5 TRBV4-3 .
TGTGCCAGCAGCTTACCGGGACAGGGGAAAGATGGCTACACCTTC CASSLPGQGKDGYTF TRBD1 TRBJ1-2 TRBV5-4 .
TGTGCCAGCAGTTTAGGTACAGGCCTCTATGGCTACACCTTC CASSLGTGLYGYTF . TRBJ1-2 TRBV27 .
TGTGCCAGCAGCCGACTCGTCCAAGAGACCCAGTACTTC CASSRLVQETQYF . TRBJ2-5 TRBV7-2 once
TGTGCCAACCAGATCCAGCCCCAGCATTTT CANQIQPQHF . TRBJ1-5 TRBV6-9 .
TGCGCCAGCAGCCCCTCTAGCGAAGAGACCCAGTACTTC CASSPSSEETQYF . TRBJ2-5 TRBV5-1 .
TGTGCCAGCAGTGGAGGGGAAAGAACTAATGAAAAACTGTTTTTT CASSGGERTNEKLFF . TRBJ1-4 TRBV28 few
TGTGCCAGCAAGAGGTGGACAGGAAGGTCCCTAATCTATGGCTACACCTTC CASKRWTGRSLIYGYTF TRBD1 TRBJ1-2 TRBV7-9 many
TGTGCCAGCAAAGAGACTAGCGGGGGAAGAATGCAGTATTTT CASKETSGGRMQYF TRBD2 TRBJ2-3 TRBV2 .
TGCGCCAGCAGCCATGGCGGGTTAACCTACAATGAGCAGTTCTTC CASSHGGLTYNEQFF . TRBJ2-1 TRBV4-1 once
TGTGCCAGCAGCCCGGGACTAGCGACGGGCAATGAGCAGTTCTTC CASSPGLATGNEQFF TRBD2 TRBJ2-1 TRBV28 .
TGTGCCAGCAGCCGGTGGGGGGATAATGAAAAACTGTTTTTT CASSRWGDNEKLFF . TRBJ1-4 TRBV5-8 .
TGTGCCACCAGCAGAGGGGTTAGGCCTAGCGGGGACACAGATACGCAGTATTTT CATSRGVRPSGDTDTQYF TRBD2 TRBJ2-3 TRBV15 once
TGTGCCAGCAGTCGGGGACGGGAGACGGCCAGGCAGTACTTC CASSRGRETARQYF . TRBJ2-7 TRBV2 .
TGTGCCAGCAGGCCCTACAGGGTCGCCTACAATGAGCAGTTCTTC CASRPYRVAYNEQFF . TRBJ2-1 TRBV7-9 .
TGTGCCAGCAGCCGACAGGGGGCTGGCGGCTACACCTTC CASSRQGAGGYTF TRBD1 TRBJ1-2 TRBV5-5 .
TGCGCCAGCAGCCAATATAGCGGGAGCTCCTACAATGAGCAGTTCTTC CASSQYSGSSYNEQFF TRBD2 TRBJ2-1 TRBV4-1 .
TGCGCCAGCAGCTCCGGACAGGGCGGAGGTTCACCCCTCCACTTT CASSSGQGGGSPLHF TRBD1 TRBJ1-6 TRBV5-1 .
TGTGCCAGCAGCATCCGGGACAGTCGAGCTTTCTTT CASSIRDSRAFF TRBD1 TRBJ1-1 TRBV5-6 .
TGTGCCAGCAGTTCCCCGGACAGGGGCTTCCTCCACTTT CASSSPDRGFLHF TRBD1 TRBJ1-6 TRBV6-5 .
TGCGCCAGCAGCCACCGGGGGTCTGGAAACACCATATATTTT CASSHRGSGNTIYF . TRBJ1-3 TRBV4-3 .
TGTGCCAGCAGCCTACCCGGGTCGGAGACCCAGTACTTC CASSLPGSETQYF . TRBJ2-5 TRBV5-4 .
TGTGCCAGTAGTATGGGAAGCGGGAGCGGTGAGACCCAGTACTTC CASSMGSGSGETQYF TRBD2 TRBJ2-5 TRBV19 .
TGTGCCAGCAGTGGCGAATACTCTGGAAACACCATATATTTT CASSGEYSGNTIYF . TRBJ1-3 TRBV2 .
TGTGCCAGCAGGCCCCGAGGCGGCCTCGCTATGAGCTACACCTTC CASRPRGGLAMSYTF . TRBJ1-2 TRBV2 .
TGTGCCAGCAGTCCGTACAGGGGGCAGGGGACTGAAGCTTTCTTT CASSPYRGQGTEAFF TRBD1 TRBJ1-1 TRBV25-1 few